The rows below give T cell receptor beta chains drawn from one sample of a study of blood T cell repertoires in COVID-19. Assay used: immunoSEQ multiplex PCR; TCRdb lists only in-frame clones, some missing. The sample gives 260,000 or so clones, less than 85% of which show up once; roughly 2.6% is in the top ten. Sequencing was carried out using PBMCs or T cells enriched from blood (not recorded which). The receptors stem from a woman between 50 and 59 years old who had recovered from COVID-19. CDR3s include the opening cysteine and the closing phenylalanine or tryptophan. Fields, in order: V gene, J gene, clone size, CDR3 protein. Size tells how often a clone was seen (once, few, many) or the class of an expanded clone, and some rows leave it out.

>TRBV29-1|TRBJ2-7|-
CSVAIGGRVEQYF
>TRBV9|TRBJ1-5|-
CASSPGEGSNQPQHF
>TRBV3-1/TRBV3-2|TRBJ1-2|-
CASSSRDRSYTF
>TRBV30|TRBJ1-2|-
CAWSRGTGFVGYTF
>TRBV12-3/TRBV12-4|TRBJ1-2|-
CASSGQENYGYTF
>TRBV15|TRBJ2-7|-
CATSSLERATYEQYF
>TRBV4-1|TRBJ2-3|-
CASSPPTGRTDTQYF
>TRBV19|TRBJ1-2|-
CASSSPGQGYGYTF
>TRBV9|TRBJ2-1|few
CASSVEGAAYNEQFF
>TRBV7-2|TRBJ2-2|-
CASSSYKLANTGELFF
>TRBV19|TRBJ2-7|-
CASSLTGTGGYEQYF
>TRBV19|TRBJ1-6|once
CASRTGQLNSPLHF
>TRBV24-1|TRBJ1-2|-
CATSDRQGSGYTF
>TRBV5-6|TRBJ2-1|-
CASSFETGAVYNEQFF
>TRBV2|TRBJ1-5|-
CASSGDGAGQPQHF
>TRBV12-2|TRBJ1-6|few
CASRPRGNSPLHF
>TRBV5-4|TRBJ2-7|-
CASSPPGSYEQYF
>TRBV6-1|TRBJ2-6|-
CASSEVGTMTFWLTF
>TRBV5-4|TRBJ1-2|-
CASSGAGSAFYGYTF
>TRBV7-2|TRBJ2-1|-
CASSLVASSYNEQFF
>TRBV30|TRBJ2-2|few
CAWDRTGELFF
>TRBV3-1/TRBV3-2|TRBJ1-2|-
CASSQGGNYGYTF
>TRBV27|TRBJ2-7|-
CASSLGLAGGPHEQYF
>TRBV10-3|TRBJ2-7|-
CAIRGLAGDGEQYF
>TRBV5-1|TRBJ1-3|-
CASSRQGASSGNTIYF
>TRBV10-3|TRBJ1-5|-
CAISESRGGNQPQHF
>TRBV4-3|TRBJ2-7|-
CASSQDLAGGQYEQYF
>TRBV6-5|TRBJ1-4|-
CASSYVYQGANEKLFF
>TRBV10-2|TRBJ2-7|-
CASKIAGSGEQYF
>TRBV5-1|TRBJ1-5|few
CASSLVGTGADQPQHF
>TRBV5-4|TRBJ2-5|-
CASSLKGGAQETQYF
>TRBV30|TRBJ2-7|-
CAWSVRRTGPRGQYF
>TRBV11-3|TRBJ2-2|-
CASSLEGAGTGELFF
>TRBV6-6|TRBJ1-2|once
CASSYSSGDGYTF
>TRBV12-3/TRBV12-4|TRBJ1-2|-
CASSLREILGYTF
>TRBV29-1|TRBJ1-2|once
CSVRGASDYGYTF
>TRBV5-1|TRBJ1-4|-
CASSGDPTNEKLFF
>TRBV27|TRBJ1-2|-
CASSLNYRAEYGYTF
>TRBV2|TRBJ1-6|-
CASRAEGIGSSPLHF
>TRBV2|TRBJ2-7|-
CASSEFRDTDVGYF
>TRBV9|TRBJ2-7|-
CASSVAPSGPTYEQYF
>TRBV19|TRBJ1-5|few
CASGGLGNQPQHF
>TRBV11-3|TRBJ2-1|once
CASSFGQARSNEQFF
>TRBV6-5|TRBJ1-4|-
CAGGRANEKLFF
>TRBV19|TRBJ1-2|-
CASSERITGGYTF
>TRBV3-1/TRBV3-2|TRBJ2-5|-
CASSPGLAGGYQETQYF
>TRBV27|TRBJ2-7|-
CASSLAGGGIAYEQYF
>TRBV5-1|TRBJ1-2|-
CASSLSNYGYTF
>TRBV5-6|TRBJ2-1|-
CASSLGQVYNEQFF
>TRBV28|TRBJ2-5|-
CASSRGDSGSEETQYF
>TRBV7-9|TRBJ2-1|-
CASSPTSSDEQFF